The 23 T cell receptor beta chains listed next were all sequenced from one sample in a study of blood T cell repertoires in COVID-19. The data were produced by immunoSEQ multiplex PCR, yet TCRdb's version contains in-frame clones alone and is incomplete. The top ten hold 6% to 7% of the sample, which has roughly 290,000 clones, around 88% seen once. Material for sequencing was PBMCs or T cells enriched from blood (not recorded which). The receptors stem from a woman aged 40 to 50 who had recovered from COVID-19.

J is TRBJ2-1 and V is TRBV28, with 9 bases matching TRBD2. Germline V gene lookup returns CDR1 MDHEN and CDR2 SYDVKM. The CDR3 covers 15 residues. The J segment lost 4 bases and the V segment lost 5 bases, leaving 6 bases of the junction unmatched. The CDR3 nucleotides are TGTGCCAGCAGTATAGCGGGAGCTATGTACAATGAGCAGTTCTTC. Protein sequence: CASSIAGAMYNEQFF.

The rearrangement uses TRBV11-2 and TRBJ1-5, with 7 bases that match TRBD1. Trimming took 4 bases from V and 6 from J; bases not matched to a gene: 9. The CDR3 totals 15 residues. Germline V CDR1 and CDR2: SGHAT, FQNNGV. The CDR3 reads CASSSLTGEAQPQHF. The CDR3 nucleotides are TGTGCCAGCAGCTCGCTTACAGGGGAGGCTCAGCCCCAGCATTTT.

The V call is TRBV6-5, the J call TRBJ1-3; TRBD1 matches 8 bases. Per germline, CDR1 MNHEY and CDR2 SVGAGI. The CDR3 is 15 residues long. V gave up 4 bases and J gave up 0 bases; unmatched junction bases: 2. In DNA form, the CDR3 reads TGTGCCAGCAGTTCCGGGACAGGCTCTGGAAACACCATATATTTT. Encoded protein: CASSSGTGSGNTIYF.

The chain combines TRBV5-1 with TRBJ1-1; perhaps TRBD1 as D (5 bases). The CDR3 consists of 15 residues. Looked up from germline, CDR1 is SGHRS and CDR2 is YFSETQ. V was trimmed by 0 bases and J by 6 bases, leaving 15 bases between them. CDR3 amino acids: CASSLGRVEGAEAFF. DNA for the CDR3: TGCGCCAGCAGCTTGGGCCGGGTCGAAGGGGCTGAAGCTTTCTTT.

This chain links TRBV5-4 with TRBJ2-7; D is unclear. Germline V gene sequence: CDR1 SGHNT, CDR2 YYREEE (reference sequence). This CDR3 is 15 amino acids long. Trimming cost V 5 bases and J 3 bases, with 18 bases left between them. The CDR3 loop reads CASSPNPSPGYEQYF. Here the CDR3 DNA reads TGTGCCAGCAGTCCGAACCCGAGCCCCGGCTACGAGCAGTACTTC.

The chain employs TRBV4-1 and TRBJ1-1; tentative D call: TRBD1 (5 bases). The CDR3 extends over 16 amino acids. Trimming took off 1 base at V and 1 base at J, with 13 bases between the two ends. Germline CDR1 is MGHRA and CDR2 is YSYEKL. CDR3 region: CASSQGWGIGNTEAFF. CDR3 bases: TGCGCCAGCAGCCAAGGGTGGGGCATTGGGAACACTGAAGCTTTCTTT.

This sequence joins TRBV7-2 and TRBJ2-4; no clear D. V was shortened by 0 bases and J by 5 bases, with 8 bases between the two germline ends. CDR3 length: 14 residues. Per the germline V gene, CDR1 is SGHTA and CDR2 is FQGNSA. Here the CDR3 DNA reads TGTGCCAGCAGCTTAGCCCCTGGAGAAAACATTCAGTACTTC. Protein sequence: CASSLAPGENIQYF.

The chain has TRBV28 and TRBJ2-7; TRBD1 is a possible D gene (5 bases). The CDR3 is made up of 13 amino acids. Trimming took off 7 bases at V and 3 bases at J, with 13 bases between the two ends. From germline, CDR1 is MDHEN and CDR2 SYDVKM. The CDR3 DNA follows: TGTGCCAGCAACCGACAGAGACTCTACGAGCAGTACTTC. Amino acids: CASNRQRLYEQYF.

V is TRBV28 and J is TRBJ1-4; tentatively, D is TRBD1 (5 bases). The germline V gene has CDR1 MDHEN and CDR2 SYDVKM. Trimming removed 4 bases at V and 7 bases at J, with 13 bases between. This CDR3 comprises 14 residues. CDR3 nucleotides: TGTGCCAGCAGTTGGGGGGGTAGAGGTGAAAAACTGTTTTTT. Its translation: CASSWGGRGEKLFF.

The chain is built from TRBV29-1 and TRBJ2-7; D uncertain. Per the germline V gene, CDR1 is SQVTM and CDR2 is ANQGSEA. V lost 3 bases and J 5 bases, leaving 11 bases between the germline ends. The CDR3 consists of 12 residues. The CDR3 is CSVENSLDEQYF. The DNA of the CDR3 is TGCAGCGTTGAGAACAGTCTCGACGAGCAGTACTTC.

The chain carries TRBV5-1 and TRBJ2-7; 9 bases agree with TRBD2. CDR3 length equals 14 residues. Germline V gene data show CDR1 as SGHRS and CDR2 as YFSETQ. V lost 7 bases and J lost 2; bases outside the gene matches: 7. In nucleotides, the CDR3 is TGCGCCAGCGGTACCGGGACTAGCCCCTACGAGCAGTACTTC. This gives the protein CASGTGTSPYEQYF.

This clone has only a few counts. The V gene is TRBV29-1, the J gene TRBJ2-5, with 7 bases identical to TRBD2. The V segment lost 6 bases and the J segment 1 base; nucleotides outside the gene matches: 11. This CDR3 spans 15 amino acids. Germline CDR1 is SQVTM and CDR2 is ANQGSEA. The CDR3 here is CSVAGDQGFQETQYF. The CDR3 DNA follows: TGCAGCGTGGCGGGGGACCAGGGATTCCAAGAGACCCAGTACTTC.

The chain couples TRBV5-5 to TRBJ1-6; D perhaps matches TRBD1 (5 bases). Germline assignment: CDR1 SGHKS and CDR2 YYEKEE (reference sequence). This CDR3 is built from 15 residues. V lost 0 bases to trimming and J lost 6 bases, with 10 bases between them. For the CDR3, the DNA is TGTGCCAGCAGCTTGGCCGCAGGGATTAATTCACCCCTCCACTTT. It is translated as CASSLAAGINSPLHF.

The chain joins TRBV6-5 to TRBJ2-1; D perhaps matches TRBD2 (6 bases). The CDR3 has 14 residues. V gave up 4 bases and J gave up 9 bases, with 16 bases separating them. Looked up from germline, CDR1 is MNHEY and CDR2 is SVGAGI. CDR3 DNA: TGTGCCAGCAGTTGGAGGGAACCCGGGGGTGAGCAGTTCTTC. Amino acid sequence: CASSWREPGGEQFF.

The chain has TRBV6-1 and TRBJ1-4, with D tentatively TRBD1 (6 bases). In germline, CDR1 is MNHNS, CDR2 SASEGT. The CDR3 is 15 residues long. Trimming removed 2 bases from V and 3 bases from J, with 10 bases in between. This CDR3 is CASSELDRPNEKLFF. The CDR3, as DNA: TGTGCCAGCAGTGAATTGGACAGACCTAATGAAAAACTGTTTTTT.

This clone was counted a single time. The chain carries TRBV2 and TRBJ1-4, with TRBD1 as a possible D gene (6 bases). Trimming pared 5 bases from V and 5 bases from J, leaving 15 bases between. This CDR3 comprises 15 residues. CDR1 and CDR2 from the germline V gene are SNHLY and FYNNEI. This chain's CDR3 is CASSLLQGSNEKLFF. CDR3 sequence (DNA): TGTGCCAGCAGTCTCCTACAGGGAAGCAATGAAAAACTGTTTTTT.

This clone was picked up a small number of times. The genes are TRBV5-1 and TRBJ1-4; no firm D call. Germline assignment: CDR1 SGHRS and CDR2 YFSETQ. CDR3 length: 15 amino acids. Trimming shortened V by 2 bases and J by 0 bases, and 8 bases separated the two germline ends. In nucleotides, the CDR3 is TGCGCCAGCAGCTTCTCGGGTTCAACTAATGAAAAACTGTTTTTT. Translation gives CASSFSGSTNEKLFF. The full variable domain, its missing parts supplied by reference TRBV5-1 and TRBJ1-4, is KAGVTQTPRYLIKTRGQQVTLSCSPISGHRSVSWYQQTPGQGLQFLFEYFSETQRNKGNFPGRFSGRQFSNSRSEMNVSTLELGDSALYLCASSFSGSTNEKLFFGSGTQLSVL.

The CDR3: CASSPTLGLGYGEQYF. The CDR3 bases are TGTGCCAGCAGCCCAACCTTAGGACTGGGGTATGGGGAGCAGTACTTC. The chain recombines TRBV7-8 with TRBJ2-7; tentatively, D is TRBD2 (5 bases). Trimming removed 5 bases at V and 7 bases at J, with 24 bases between. The CDR3 length is 16 residues. Looked up from germline, CDR1 is SGHVS and CDR2 is FQNEAQ.

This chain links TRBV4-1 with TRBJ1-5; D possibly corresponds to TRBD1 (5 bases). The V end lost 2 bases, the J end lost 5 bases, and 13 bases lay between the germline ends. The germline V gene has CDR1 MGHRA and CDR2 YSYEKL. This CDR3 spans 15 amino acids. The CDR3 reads CASSQREGGDQPQHF. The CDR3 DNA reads TGCGCCAGCAGCCAACGAGAGGGAGGGGATCAGCCCCAGCATTTT.

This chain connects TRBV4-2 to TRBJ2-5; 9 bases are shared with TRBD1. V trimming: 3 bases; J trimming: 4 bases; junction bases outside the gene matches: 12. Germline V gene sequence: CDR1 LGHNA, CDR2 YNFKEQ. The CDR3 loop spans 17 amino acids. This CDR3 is CASSHRPTGGSGETQYF. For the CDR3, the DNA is TGTGCCAGCAGCCATCGCCCGACAGGGGGATCCGGAGAGACCCAGTACTTC.

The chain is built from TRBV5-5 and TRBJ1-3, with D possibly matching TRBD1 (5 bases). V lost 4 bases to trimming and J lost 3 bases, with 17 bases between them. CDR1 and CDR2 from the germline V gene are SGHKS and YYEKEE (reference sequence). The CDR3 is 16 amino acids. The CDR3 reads CASSHGGGSCGNTIYF. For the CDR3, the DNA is TGTGCCAGCAGCCATGGCGGGGGATCGTGTGGAAACACCATATATTTT.

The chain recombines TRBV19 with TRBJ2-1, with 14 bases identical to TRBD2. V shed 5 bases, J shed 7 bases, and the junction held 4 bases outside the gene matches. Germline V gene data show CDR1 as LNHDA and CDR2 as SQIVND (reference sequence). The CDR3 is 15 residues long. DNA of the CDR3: TGTGCCAGTAGTCCCGGGACTAGCGGGAGTAATGAGCAGTTCTTC. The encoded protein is CASSPGTSGSNEQFF.

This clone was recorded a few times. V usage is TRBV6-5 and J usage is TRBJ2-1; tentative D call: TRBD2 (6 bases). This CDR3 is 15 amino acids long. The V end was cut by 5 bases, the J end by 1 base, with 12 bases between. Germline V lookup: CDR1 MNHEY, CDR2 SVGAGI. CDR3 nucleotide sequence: TGTGCCAGCAGTCCCCGCCGGGAGTCCTACAATGAGCAGTTCTTC. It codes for CASSPRRESYNEQFF.